Presented here are 29 T cell receptor beta chains from one specimen sequenced in a study of shared clonotypes between healthy human individuals. Sequencing used immunoSEQ multiplex PCR; TCRdb keeps in-frame clones, though not all of them. Altogether about 480,000 clones are present, roughly 78% being singletons, with the ten largest covering approximately 13%. The sample consisted of PBMCs. The source is a woman between 40 and 50 years old in good health. Some clones in this sample may be carry-over from other donors' samples.

This chain joins TRBV2 and TRBJ1-5; a possible D gene is TRBD1 (5 bases). The CDR3 covers 11 residues. Germline CDR1 reads SNHLY; CDR2 reads FYNNEI. With 2 bases removed from V and 10 bases from J, the gap between germline ends came to 6 bases. The CDR3 loop reads CASSERGPQHF. Here the CDR3 DNA reads TGTGCCAGCAGTGAAAGGGGTCCCCAGCATTTT.

The rearrangement links TRBV2 to TRBJ1-2, with D maybe TRBD1 (6 bases). CDR3 size: 13 residues. V gave up 1 base and J gave up 4 bases, with 7 bases separating them. Germline loops: CDR1 SNHLY, CDR2 FYNNEI. The CDR3 loop is CASSEDRVYGYTF. CDR3 nucleotide sequence: TGTGCCAGCAGTGAAGACAGGGTCTATGGCTACACCTTC.

The chain combines TRBV4-1 with TRBJ2-1, with 8 bases fitting TRBD2. Germline V lookup: CDR1 MGHRA, CDR2 YSYEKL. The CDR3 is made up of 15 amino acids. Unmatched junction bases numbered 5, after V lost 0 bases and J lost 7 bases. In DNA, the CDR3 is TGCGCCAGCAGCCAAGACGGGAGGGGTTTTAATGAGCAGTTCTTC. Its protein product is CASSQDGRGFNEQFF.

This clone was recorded only once. The chain employs TRBV7-2 and TRBJ2-5; 9 bases align to TRBD2. This CDR3 spans 16 amino acids. Germline-derived CDR1 and CDR2 are SGHTA and FQGNSA. With 1 base clipped from V and 4 bases from J, the junction kept 7 bases outside the gene matches. The CDR3 nucleotides are TGTGCCAGCAGCTTAGAGGCGGGAGGGGTCGGAGAGACCCAGTACTTC. Protein product: CASSLEAGGVGETQYF.

This clone was counted only a few times. This chain uses TRBV9 with TRBJ1-1; D gene unclear. This CDR3 comprises 13 residues. The germline V and J ends were trimmed by 0 bases and 4 bases, with 7 bases remaining between them. CDR1 is SGDLS, CDR2 YYNGEE, per germline. Here the CDR3 DNA reads TGTGCCAGCAGCGTAGCTGAGGGCACTGAAGCTTTCTTT. Residues: CASSVAEGTEAFF.

The chain joins TRBV2 to TRBJ2-2; D remains ambiguous. The V end was cut by 5 bases, the J end by 4 bases, with 11 bases between. This CDR3 has 14 amino acids. The germline V gene has CDR1 SNHLY and CDR2 FYNNEI. The CDR3 coding sequence is TGTGCCAGCAGTTCTTACCAGGTCACCGGGGAGCTGTTTTTT. As protein: CASSSYQVTGELFF. Combining the CDR3 with reference TRBV2 and TRBJ2-2 gives the whole variable domain EPEVTQTPSHQVTQMGQEVILRCVPISNHLYFYWYRQILGQKVEFLVSFYNNEISEKSEIFDDQFSVERPDGSNFTLKIRSTKLEDSAMYFCASSSYQVTGELFFGEGSRLTVL.

V usage is TRBV10-2 and J usage is TRBJ2-5, with 12 bases identical to TRBD2. With 5 bases clipped from V and 4 bases from J, the junction kept 11 bases outside the gene matches. The CDR3 is 17 residues long. Per germline, CDR1 WSHSY and CDR2 SAAADI. CDR3 sequence (DNA): TGCGCCAGCAGTCTCAGACTAGCGGGAGCAGCATCAGAGACCCAGTACTTC. Amino acids: CASSLRLAGAASETQYF.

The rearrangement joins TRBV7-3 to TRBJ2-1, with TRBD1 as a possible D gene (6 bases). Germline values: CDR1 SGHTA, CDR2 FQGTGA. Trimming took 4 bases from V and 3 from J, leaving 13 bases between them. The CDR3 length is 15 residues. This chain's CDR3 is CASSYDRGGYNEQFF. Written as DNA, the CDR3 is TGTGCCAGCAGCTACGACAGAGGGGGCTACAATGAGCAGTTCTTC.

Points on this clone: Other DNA sequences within the sample encode an identical CDR3. This rearrangement joins TRBV28 to TRBJ1-2; maybe TRBD1 (5 bases). CDR1 is MDHEN and CDR2 is SYDVKM in the germline V gene. Trimming cost V 3 bases and J 5 bases, with 10 bases left between them. The CDR3 has 13 amino acids. The CDR3 DNA sequence: TGTGCCAGCAGTTTGGGGGGGAGGTATGGCTACACCTTC. Its translation is CASSLGGRYGYTF.

The chain couples TRBV2 to TRBJ2-1; 11 nucleotides match TRBD1. Germline V gene data show CDR1 as SNHLY and CDR2 as FYNNEI. The CDR3 extends over 16 amino acids. Trimming removed 4 bases from V and 4 bases from J; junction bases left unmatched: 6. Written as DNA, the CDR3 is TGTGCCAGCAGTGGGACAGGGGGCTATTTTTACAATGAGCAGTTCTTC. Its translation is CASSGTGGYFYNEQFF.

This chain links TRBV4-2 with TRBJ2-3; no reliable D call. The V gene's germline CDR1 is LGHNA and CDR2 YNFKEQ. V was clipped by 0 bases and J by 0 bases, with 7 bases between them. This CDR3 comprises 15 residues. DNA of the CDR3: TGTGCCAGCAGCCAAGAGCAGGCTAGCACAGATACGCAGTATTTT. Protein sequence: CASSQEQASTDTQYF.

V is TRBV29-1 and J is TRBJ1-1, with 7 positions matching TRBD1. The CDR3 is made up of 13 amino acids. V dropped 5 bases and J dropped 8; count of bases not matched to a gene: 11. CDR1 and CDR2 from the germline V gene are SQVTM and ANQGSEA. Here the CDR3 reads CSVKLGGGGEAFF. The CDR3 nucleotides read TGCAGCGTTAAGTTAGGGGGCGGCGGGGAAGCTTTCTTT.

This clone was detected only a few times. V usage is TRBV5-1 and J usage is TRBJ2-1; a possible D gene is TRBD2 (5 bases). The CDR3 loop spans 15 amino acids. V lost 6 bases and J lost 7, with 20 bases in between. Looked up from germline, CDR1 is SGHRS and CDR2 is YFSETQ. The CDR3 here is CASTRAGGQGNEQFF. The CDR3 nucleotides are TGCGCCAGCACCCGGGCGGGCGGCCAAGGGAATGAGCAGTTCTTC.

The genes are TRBV28 and TRBJ2-5; 9 positions match TRBD1. This CDR3 spans 16 amino acids. Germline lookup yields CDR1 MDHEN and CDR2 SYDVKM. V lost 6 bases, J lost 4 bases, and 12 bases stayed unmatched. For the CDR3, the DNA is TGTGCCAGCAGCTTAGGGCACAGGGGGCGCGGAGAGACCCAGTACTTC. Protein sequence: CASSLGHRGRGETQYF.

The chain joins TRBV2 to TRBJ2-5, with 10 bases matching TRBD2. V shed 5 bases, J shed 9 bases, and the junction held 6 bases outside the gene matches. Germline V gene data show CDR1 as SNHLY and CDR2 as FYNNEI. The CDR3 extends over 13 amino acids. The CDR3 region has the DNA TGTGCCAGCAGTACTAGCGGGACACCGGCCCAGTACTTC. This translates into CASSTSGTPAQYF.

The chain joins TRBV28 to TRBJ2-2; D is unresolved. V dropped 4 bases and J dropped 4 bases, with 7 bases sitting between them. This CDR3 has 13 residues. Germline CDR1 and CDR2: MDHEN and SYDVKM. The CDR3 loop is CASSYEATGELFF. The DNA for the CDR3 is TGTGCCAGCAGTTACGAGGCCACCGGGGAGCTGTTTTTT.

This clone was found a few times. This rearrangement joins TRBV6-5 to TRBJ1-1; 7 bases line up with TRBD1. Germline V gene sequence: CDR1 MNHEY, CDR2 SVGAGI. V gave up 5 bases and J gave up 3 bases; unmatched junction bases: 3. This CDR3 region has 13 residues. CDR3 region: CASSDREYTEAFF. For the CDR3, the DNA is TGTGCCAGCAGTGACAGGGAGTACACTGAAGCTTTCTTT.

V usage is TRBV27 and J usage is TRBJ2-2; D is possibly TRBD2 (5 bases). The V gene lost 0 bases and the J gene lost 13 bases, with 12 bases spanning the gap. This CDR3 has 13 residues. Germline V gives CDR1 MNHEY, CDR2 SMNVEV (reference sequence). The CDR3 sequence is CASSLSPGRGLFF. DNA of the CDR3: TGTGCCAGCAGTTTATCCCCGGGCCGGGGGCTGTTTTTT.

The chain links TRBV4-2 to TRBJ1-5, with D uncertain. The V gene's germline CDR1 is LGHNA and CDR2 YNFKEQ. V was trimmed by 4 bases and J by 11 bases, leaving 15 bases between them. The CDR3 covers 13 residues. CDR3 sequence: CASSPPGRPAQHF. Here the CDR3 DNA reads TGTGCCAGCAGCCCCCCCGGCAGGCCAGCCCAGCATTTT.

This sequence joins TRBV1 and TRBJ2-5; the table's D call, TRBD2, has no DNA check behind it. TRBV1 is noted as a pseudogene. The CDR3 sequence is 12 residues long. CDR3 sequence: CTSSQDLETQYF. In nucleotides, the CDR3 is TGCACCAGCAGCCAAGATCTTGAGACCCAGTACTTC.

V is TRBV9 and J is TRBJ2-2; D possibly matches TRBD1 or TRBD2 (5 bases each). The CDR3 runs 15 residues. The V end was cut by 5 bases, the J end by 5 bases, with 16 bases between. The germline CDR1 and CDR2 sequences are SGDLS and YYNGEE. The CDR3 loop reads CASRKGGGETGELFF. The CDR3 DNA follows: TGTGCCAGCAGAAAAGGTGGGGGAGAAACCGGGGAGCTGTTTTTT.

The chain uses TRBV6-7 and TRBJ2-6; either TRBD1 or TRBD2 may supply D (8 bases each). TRBV6-7 is assigned to the ORF class and has an uncertain function. The CDR3 extends over 22 amino acids. Between the trimmed V and J ends, which lost 8 bases and 0 bases, there was a span of 32 bases. As DNA, the CDR3 is TGTGCCAGCTCCCCCGGGGGGGGGACAGGACACCGCCCTCACTCTGGGGCCAACGTCCTGACTTTC. This codes for CASSPGGGTGHRPHSGANVLTF.

In its sample, this clone was seen once. The chain employs TRBV7-2 and TRBJ2-2; the D is unclear. V lost 0 bases and J 6 bases, leaving 5 bases between the germline ends. Germline loops: CDR1 SGHTA, CDR2 FQGNSA. This CDR3 region has 13 residues. The CDR3 here is CASSLARSGELFF. CDR3 nucleotide sequence: TGTGCCAGCAGCTTAGCGCGATCCGGGGAGCTGTTTTTT.

The genes are TRBV29-1 and TRBJ2-5; D may be TRBD2 (6 bases). The DNA end lines up better with TRBJ2-7; the J call may be wrong. Germline-derived CDR1 and CDR2 are SQVTM and ANQGSEA. The CDR3 totals 14 residues. The CDR3 is CSVVGGEAPYEQYF. The DNA of the CDR3 is TGCAGCGTTGTGGGAGGCGAAGCGCCCTACGAGCAGTACTTC.

V and J are TRBV28 and TRBJ1-1; tentative D call: TRBD1 (5 bases). The CDR3 spans 15 residues. Trimming removed 2 bases from V and 3 bases from J, with 13 bases in between. Germline V gene lookup returns CDR1 MDHEN and CDR2 SYDVKM. In DNA, the CDR3 is TGTGCCAGCAGTTTACCTGACAGCGAGGACACTGAAGCTTTCTTT. Translation: CASSLPDSEDTEAFF.

By frequency in the sample, this clone is medium-sized. The chain joins TRBV19 to TRBJ2-3; the D gene is possibly TRBD2 (6 bases). CDR3 length equals 16 residues. Germline assignment: CDR1 LNHDA and CDR2 SQIVND (reference sequence). V was pared by 4 bases and J by 0 bases, with 14 bases between. The CDR3 bases are TGTGCCAGTAGTAGGGCCCTAGCGTCAAGCACAGATACGCAGTATTTT. Translating gives CASSRALASSTDTQYF.

This clone has only a few counts. J is TRBJ1-5 and V is TRBV10-3; TRBD1 might be the D (5 bases). This CDR3 has 15 amino acids. The V gene lost 4 bases and the J gene lost 4 bases, with 14 bases spanning the gap. The germline gives CDR1 ENHRY, CDR2 SYGVKD. The DNA for the CDR3 is TGTGCCATCAGTGTTGGGGGGGAGGTAAATCAGCCCCAGCATTTT. It specifies CAISVGGEVNQPQHF.

This clone occurred once. This chain uses TRBV9 with TRBJ2-1; D may be TRBD1 or TRBD2 (5 bases each). Germline V lookup: CDR1 SGDLS, CDR2 YYNGEE. Deletions cut 6 bases from V and 7 bases from J, with 20 bases between. The CDR3 sequence is 15 residues long. The CDR3 protein is CASNLLGASGNEQFF. The CDR3 nucleotides are TGTGCCAGCAACCTACTAGGGGCATCGGGGAATGAGCAGTTCTTC.

The chain has TRBV5-1 and TRBJ2-3; the match to TRBD2 covers 12 bases. The germline V gene encodes CDR1 SGHRS and CDR2 YFSETQ. This CDR3 region has 17 residues. Trimming cost V 2 bases and J 1 base; bases outside gene matches: 5. The CDR3 spells CASSFRGLAGGTDTQYF. The DNA of the CDR3 is TGCGCCAGCAGCTTTAGGGGACTAGCGGGTGGCACAGATACGCAGTATTTT.